These 2 T cell receptor beta chains share one sample of origin, sequenced in a study of cytomegalovirus exposure and HLA in healthy donors (dated 2017 in TCRdb). To prepare the library, the immunoSEQ multiplex PCR assay was applied. For the multiplex PCR, a mixture combining 60 forward primers for TCR Vbeta segments and 13 reverse primers for TCR Jbeta segments was used. TCRdb carries this immuneACCESS record with in-frame sequences only. Its versions omit some clonotypes, under half of them owing to an unresolved V gene in the studies checked, with the rest unexplained. In this sample the table shows 150,000 to 200,000 clones, roughly 82% of which occur a single time. About 2.6% of the sample is in the top ten clones. Material for sequencing was PBMCs. These receptors all stem from a woman aged 50 to 60 in good health and CMV-seropositive.

The chain carries TRBV4-3 and TRBJ1-2; tentatively, D is TRBD1 (5 bases). Germline-derived CDR1 and CDR2 are LGHNA and YSLEER. The V and J ends lost 0 bases and 8 bases respectively, with 16 bases between them. This CDR3 contains 15 residues. This CDR3 is CASSQDPSGGEGYTF. DNA for the CDR3: TGCGCCAGCAGCCAAGATCCCTCGGGGGGAGAGGGCTACACCTTC.

This clone has only one observation. The chain recombines TRBV19 with TRBJ1-6, with 8 bases lining up with TRBD1. The J segment lost 9 bases and the V segment lost 8 bases, leaving 12 bases of the junction unmatched. This CDR3 has 15 amino acids. CDR1 and CDR2 (germline): LNHDA, SQIVND (reference sequence). In DNA form, the CDR3 reads TGTGCCAGTGGCCCACACACAGGGGGAGGTTCACCCCTCCACTTT. This translates into CASGPHTGGGSPLHF.